The next 10 T cell receptor beta chains were all read from a single sample in a study of blood T cell repertoires in COVID-19. This table comes from immunoSEQ multiplex PCR, and its TCRdb copy is limited to in-frame clones, with some not included. The table includes fewer than 350,000 clones, roughly 85% detected once. Source material: PBMCs or T cells enriched from blood (not recorded which). The receptor set was obtained from a woman aged 25 to 39 who had been exposed to COVID-19.

V gene TRBV18 combines with J gene TRBJ2-2; 11 bases align to TRBD2. J lost 5 bases, V lost 4 bases, and 12 bases had no gene match. The CDR3 is 18 residues long. Germline CDR1 KGHSH, CDR2 LQKENI. The CDR3 DNA reads TGTGCCAGCTCACGCGAGACTAGCGGGATCCGCCGTACCGGGGAGCTGTTTTTT. Translation gives CASSRETSGIRRTGELFF. The variable domain in full, completed from reference TRBV18 and TRBJ2-2, reads NAGVMQNPRHLVRRRGQEARLRCSPMKGHSHVYWYRQLPEEGLKFMVYLQKENIIDESGMPKERFSAEFPKEGPSILRIQQVVRGDSAAYFCASSRETSGIRRTGELFFGEGSRLTVL.

The J gene is TRBJ2-1, the V gene TRBV11-2; 9 bases are shared with TRBD2. CDR1 and CDR2 (germline): SGHAT, FQNNGV. Losses at the gene ends were 0 bases for V and 1 base for J; bases not matched to a gene: 10. This CDR3 spans 19 amino acids. The CDR3, as DNA: TGTGCCAGCAGCTTAGAGGCCTTCGCGGGGGGGCTGTCCTACAATGAGCAGTTCTTC. This sequence encodes CASSLEAFAGGLSYNEQFF.

The chain is built from TRBV9 and TRBJ1-3, with 10 bases fitting TRBD1. Trimming cost V 3 bases and J 1 base; bases outside gene matches: 4. The germline gives CDR1 SGDLS, CDR2 YYNGEE. The CDR3 has 16 amino acids. CDR3 nucleotides: TGTGCCAGCAGCGATCCGGGACAGGGGTCTGGAAACACCATATATTTT. Translation: CASSDPGQGSGNTIYF.

The chain joins TRBV19 to TRBJ1-6; TRBD1 aligns across 8 bases. The CDR3 sequence is 15 residues long. J was trimmed by 6 bases and V by 5 bases; bases with no gene match: 6. Germline loops: CDR1 LNHDA, CDR2 SQIVND (reference sequence). The CDR3 DNA reads TGTGCCAGTAGTGTATACAGGGGGTCTAATTCACCCCTCCACTTT. Encoded protein: CASSVYRGSNSPLHF.

This clone is a singleton in its sample. This CDR3 reads CASSDTGSNSPLHF. DNA for the CDR3: TGTGCCAGCAGTGATACAGGCAGTAATTCACCCCTCCACTTT. The chain carries TRBV25-1 and TRBJ1-6; D is possibly TRBD1 (5 bases). CDR3 size: 14 residues. Germline values: CDR1 MGHDK, CDR2 SYGVNS. The V end was cut by 3 bases, the J end by 6 bases, with 9 bases between.

J is TRBJ2-1 and V is TRBV4-2; 11 positions match TRBD2. Germline lookup yields CDR1 LGHNA and CDR2 YNFKEQ. This CDR3 region has 16 residues. The trim removed 0 bases at V and 8 bases at J, leaving 6 bases unmatched. The CDR3 reads CASSQELAGGYDEQFF. CDR3 DNA sequence: TGTGCCAGCAGCCAAGAGCTAGCGGGAGGTTACGATGAGCAGTTCTTC.

J is TRBJ1-5 and V is TRBV19; TRBD1 aligns across 8 bases. Germline loops: CDR1 LNHDA, CDR2 SQIVND (reference sequence). This CDR3 is built from 14 residues. Trimming took 3 bases from V and 6 from J; bases not matched to a gene: 4. In DNA, the CDR3 is TGTGCCAGTAGTATCGGTGGACAGGGTCAGCCCCAGCATTTT. Amino acids: CASSIGGQGQPQHF.

V is TRBV25-1 and J is TRBJ1-2; 7 positions agree with TRBD1. The CDR3 covers 15 residues. The ends lost 3 bases at V and 5 bases at J; junction bases unmatched: 9. Germline lookup yields CDR1 MGHDK and CDR2 SYGVNS. CDR3 amino acids: CASSDPGQTFYGYTF. The CDR3, as DNA: TGTGCCAGCAGTGATCCGGGACAGACATTTTATGGCTACACCTTC.

The genes are TRBV28 and TRBJ1-5, with D unclear. Germline assignment: CDR1 MDHEN and CDR2 SYDVKM. V shed 4 bases and J shed 0 bases, with 10 bases lying between them. The CDR3 has 15 amino acids. The CDR3 here is CASSSDMYSNQPQHF. The CDR3 DNA sequence: TGTGCCAGCAGTTCCGACATGTATAGCAATCAGCCCCAGCATTTT.

As for this clone: The same CDR3 can be traced to other DNA sequences in this sample. The chain couples TRBV7-8 to TRBJ1-2; the D gene is possibly TRBD1 (6 bases). From germline, CDR1 is SGHVS and CDR2 FQNEAQ. The CDR3 spans 16 residues. Trimming cost V 1 base and J 7 bases, with 19 bases left between them. CDR3 protein: CASSLEGRGGGGGYTF. The CDR3 region has the DNA TGTGCCAGCAGCTTAGAAGGGCGGGGGGGCGGTGGTGGCTACACCTTC.